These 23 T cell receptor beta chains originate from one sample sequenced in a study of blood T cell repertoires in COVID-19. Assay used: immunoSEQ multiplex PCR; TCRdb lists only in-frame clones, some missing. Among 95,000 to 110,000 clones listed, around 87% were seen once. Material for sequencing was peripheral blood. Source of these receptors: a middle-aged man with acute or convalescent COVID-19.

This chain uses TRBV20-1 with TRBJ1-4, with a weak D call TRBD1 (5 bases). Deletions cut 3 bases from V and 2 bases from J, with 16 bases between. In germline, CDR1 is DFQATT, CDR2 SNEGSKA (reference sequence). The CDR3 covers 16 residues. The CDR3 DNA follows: TGCAGTGCTAGTTTGGGCAGGGCAGCGACTAATGAAAAACTGTTTTTT. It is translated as CSASLGRAATNEKLFF.

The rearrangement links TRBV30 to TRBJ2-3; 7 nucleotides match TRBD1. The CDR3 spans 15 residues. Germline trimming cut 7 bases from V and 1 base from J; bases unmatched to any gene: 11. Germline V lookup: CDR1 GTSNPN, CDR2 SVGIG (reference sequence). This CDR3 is CAFSYRGSRTDTQYF. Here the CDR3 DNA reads TGTGCCTTTAGCTACAGGGGATCACGCACAGATACGCAGTATTTT.

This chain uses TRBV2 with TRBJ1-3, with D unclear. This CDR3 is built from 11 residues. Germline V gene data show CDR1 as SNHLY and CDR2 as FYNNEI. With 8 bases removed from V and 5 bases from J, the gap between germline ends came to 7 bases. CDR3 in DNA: TGTGCCAGCGGAGAAAGAAACACCATATATTTT. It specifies CASGERNTIYF.

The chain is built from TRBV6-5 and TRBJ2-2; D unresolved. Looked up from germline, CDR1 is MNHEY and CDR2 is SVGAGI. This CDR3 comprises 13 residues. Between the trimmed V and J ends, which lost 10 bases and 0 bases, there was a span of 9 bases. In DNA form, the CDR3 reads TGTGCCACCGAAGAGTCGAACACCGGGGAGCTGTTTTTT. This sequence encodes CATEESNTGELFF.

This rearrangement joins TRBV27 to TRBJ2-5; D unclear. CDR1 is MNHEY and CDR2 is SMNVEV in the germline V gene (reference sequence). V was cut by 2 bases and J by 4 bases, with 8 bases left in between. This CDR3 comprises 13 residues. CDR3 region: CASSLTTGETQYF. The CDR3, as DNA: TGTGCCAGCAGTTTAACGACGGGAGAGACCCAGTACTTC.

The CDR3 bases are TGTGCCAGCAGCCCCGGTGAGACCCAGTACTTC. This sequence encodes CASSPGETQYF. The chain uses TRBV3-1 (or the pseudogene TRBV3-2) and TRBJ2-5; D remains ambiguous. The germline CDR1 and CDR2 sequences are LGHDT and YNNKEL (reference sequence). The CDR3 has 11 residues. Trimming took 4 bases from V and 5 from J, leaving 5 bases between them.

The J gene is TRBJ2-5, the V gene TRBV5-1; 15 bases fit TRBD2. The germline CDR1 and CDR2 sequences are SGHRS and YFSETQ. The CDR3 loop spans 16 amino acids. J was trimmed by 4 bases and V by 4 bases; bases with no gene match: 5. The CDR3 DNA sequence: TGCGCCAGCAGCAAGGGACTAGCGGGAGGATTAGAGACCCAGTACTTC. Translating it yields CASSKGLAGGLETQYF.

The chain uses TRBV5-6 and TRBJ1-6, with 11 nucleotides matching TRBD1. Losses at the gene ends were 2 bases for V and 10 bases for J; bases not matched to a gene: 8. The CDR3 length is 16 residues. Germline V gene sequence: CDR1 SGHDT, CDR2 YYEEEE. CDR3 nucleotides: TGTGCCAGCAGCTTCGTAGGACAGGGGGCGCGGTCACCCCTCCACTTT. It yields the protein CASSFVGQGARSPLHF. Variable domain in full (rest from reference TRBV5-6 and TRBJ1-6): DAGVTQSPTHLIKTRGQQVTLRCSPKSGHDTVSWYQQALGQGPQFIFQYYEEEERQRGNFPDRFSGHQFPNYSSELNVNALLLGDSALYLCASSFVGQGARSPLHFGNGTRLTVT.

The CDR3 is CASSLEEAPGNEQFF. For the CDR3, the DNA is TGTGCCAGCAGCTTGGAGGAGGCCCCCGGAAATGAGCAGTTCTTC. The chain joins TRBV5-5 to TRBJ2-1, with D maybe TRBD2 (5 bases). The germline V gene has CDR1 SGHKS and CDR2 YYEKEE (reference sequence). V shed 0 bases and J shed 7 bases, with 14 bases lying between them. The CDR3 consists of 15 residues. The complete variable domain, with remaining parts taken from reference TRBV5-5 and TRBJ2-1, reads DAGVTQSPTHLIKTRGQQVTLRCSPISGHKSVSWYQQVLGQGPQFIFQYYEKEERGRGNFPDRFSARQFPNYSSELNVNALLLGDSALYLCASSLEEAPGNEQFFGPGTRLTVL.

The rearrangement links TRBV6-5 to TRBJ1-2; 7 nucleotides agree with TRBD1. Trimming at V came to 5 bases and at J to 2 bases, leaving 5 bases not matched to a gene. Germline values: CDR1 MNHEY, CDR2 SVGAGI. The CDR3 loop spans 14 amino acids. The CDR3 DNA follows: TGTGCCAGCAGTAACCACAGGGGAAACTATGGCTACACCTTC. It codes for CASSNHRGNYGYTF.

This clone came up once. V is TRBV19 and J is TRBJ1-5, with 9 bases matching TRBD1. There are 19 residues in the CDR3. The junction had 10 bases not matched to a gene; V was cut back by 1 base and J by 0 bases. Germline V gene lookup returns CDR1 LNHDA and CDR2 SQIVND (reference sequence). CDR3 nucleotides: TGTGCCAGTAGTATAGCTACAGGGGGCCCCGGTTATAGCAATCAGCCCCAGCATTTT. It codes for CASSIATGGPGYSNQPQHF.

This CDR3 reads CASTERERQFF. The CDR3 DNA sequence: TGTGCCAGCACCGAACGGGAGCGGCAGTTCTTC. The chain recombines TRBV6-6 with TRBJ2-1; weak D call: TRBD2 (6 bases). V was cut by 7 bases and J by 12 bases, with 13 bases left in between. Germline assignment: CDR1 MNHNY and CDR2 SVGAGI (reference sequence). The CDR3 is 11 amino acids.

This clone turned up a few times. The DNA for the CDR3 is TGTGCCTGGAGCGAAGGGTGGGCAGGGGGCGCGCTGTTTTTT. Translating gives CAWSEGWAGGALFF. The rearrangement joins TRBV30 to TRBJ2-2; 8 nucleotides agree with TRBD1. This CDR3 has 14 residues. Trimming removed 3 bases from V and 13 bases from J; junction bases left unmatched: 13. Germline V gene sequence: CDR1 GTSNPN, CDR2 SVGIG (reference sequence).

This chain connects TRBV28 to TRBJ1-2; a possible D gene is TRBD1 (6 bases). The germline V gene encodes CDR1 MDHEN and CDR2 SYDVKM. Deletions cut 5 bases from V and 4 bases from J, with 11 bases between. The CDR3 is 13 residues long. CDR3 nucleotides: TGTGCCAGCAGTCCCGGACAGTCCTATGGCTACACCTTC. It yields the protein CASSPGQSYGYTF.

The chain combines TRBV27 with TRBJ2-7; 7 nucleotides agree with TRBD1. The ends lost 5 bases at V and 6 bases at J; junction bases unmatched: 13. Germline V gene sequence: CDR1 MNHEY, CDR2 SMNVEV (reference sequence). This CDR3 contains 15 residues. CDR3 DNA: TGTGCCAGCAGTACTAGGACAGGAATGAGGTTCGAGCAGTACTTC. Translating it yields CASSTRTGMRFEQYF.

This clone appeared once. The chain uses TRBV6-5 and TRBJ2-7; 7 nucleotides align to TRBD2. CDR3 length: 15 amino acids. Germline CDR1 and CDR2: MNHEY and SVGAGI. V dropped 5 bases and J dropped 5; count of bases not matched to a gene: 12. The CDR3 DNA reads TGTGCCAGCAGTCAATGGGCGGGAGCGCAGGACGAGCAGTACTTC. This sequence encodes CASSQWAGAQDEQYF.

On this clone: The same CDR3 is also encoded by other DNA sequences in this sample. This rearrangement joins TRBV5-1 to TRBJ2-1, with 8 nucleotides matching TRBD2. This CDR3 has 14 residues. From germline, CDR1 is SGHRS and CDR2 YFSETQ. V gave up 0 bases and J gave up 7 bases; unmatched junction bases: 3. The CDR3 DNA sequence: TGCGCCAGCAGCTTGGGACTAGCGCTAAATGAGCAGTTCTTC. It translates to CASSLGLALNEQFF.

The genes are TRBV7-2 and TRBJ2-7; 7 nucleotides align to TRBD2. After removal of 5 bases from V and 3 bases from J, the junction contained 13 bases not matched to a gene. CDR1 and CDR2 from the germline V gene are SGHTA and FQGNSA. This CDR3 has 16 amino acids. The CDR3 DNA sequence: TGTGCCAGCAGCCCGTGGGGGGGAGGCGGGAACTACGAGCAGTACTTC. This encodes CASSPWGGGGNYEQYF.

CDR3 bases: TGTGCTAGTGGCTATACCGGGGAGCTGTTTTTT. It is translated as CASGYTGELFF. The chain links TRBV12-5 to TRBJ2-2; D gene uncertain. Germline CDR1 and CDR2: LGHNT and FRNRAP. Trimming pared 6 bases from V and 5 bases from J, leaving 4 bases between. The CDR3 runs 11 residues.

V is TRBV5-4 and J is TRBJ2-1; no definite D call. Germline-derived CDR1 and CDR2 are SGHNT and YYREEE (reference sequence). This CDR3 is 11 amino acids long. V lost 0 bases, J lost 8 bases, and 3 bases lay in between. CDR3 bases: TGTGCCAGCAGCTTGGCCTATGAGCAGTTCTTC. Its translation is CASSLAYEQFF.

As DNA, the CDR3 is TGCGCCAGCAGCCAGCGGGAGGAGTGGGAGCAGTACTTC. Translated: CASSQREEWEQYF. V and J are TRBV4-1 and TRBJ2-7; 8 bases align to TRBD2. The V gene's germline CDR1 is MGHRA and CDR2 YSYEKL. The J segment lost 7 bases and the V segment lost 3 bases, leaving 5 bases of the junction unmatched. The CDR3 sequence is 13 residues long.

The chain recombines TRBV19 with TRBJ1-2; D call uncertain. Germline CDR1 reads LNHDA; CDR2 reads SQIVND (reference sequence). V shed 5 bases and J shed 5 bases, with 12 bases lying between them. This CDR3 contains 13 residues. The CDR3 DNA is TGTGCCAGTAGTGAGGGTCGGATTTATGGCTACACCTTC. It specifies CASSEGRIYGYTF.

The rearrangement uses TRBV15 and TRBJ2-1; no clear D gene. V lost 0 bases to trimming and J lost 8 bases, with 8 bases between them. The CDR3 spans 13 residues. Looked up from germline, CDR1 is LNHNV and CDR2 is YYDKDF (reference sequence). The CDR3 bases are TGTGCCACCAGCAGAGATTGGCAGGATGAGCAGTTCTTC. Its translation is CATSRDWQDEQFF.